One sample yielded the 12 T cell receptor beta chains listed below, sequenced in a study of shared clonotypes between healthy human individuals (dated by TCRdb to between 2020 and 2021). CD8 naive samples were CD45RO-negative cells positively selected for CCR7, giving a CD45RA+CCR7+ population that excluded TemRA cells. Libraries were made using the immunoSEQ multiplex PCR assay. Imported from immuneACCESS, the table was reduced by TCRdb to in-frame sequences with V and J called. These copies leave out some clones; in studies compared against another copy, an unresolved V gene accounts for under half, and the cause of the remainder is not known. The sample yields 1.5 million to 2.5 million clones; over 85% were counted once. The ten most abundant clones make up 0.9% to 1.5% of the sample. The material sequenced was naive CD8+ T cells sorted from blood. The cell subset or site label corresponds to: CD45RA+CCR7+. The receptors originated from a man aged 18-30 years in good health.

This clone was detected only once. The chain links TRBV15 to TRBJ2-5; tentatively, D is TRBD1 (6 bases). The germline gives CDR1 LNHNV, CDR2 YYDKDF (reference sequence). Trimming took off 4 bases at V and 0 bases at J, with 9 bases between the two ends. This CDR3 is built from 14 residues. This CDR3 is CATSNRDNQETQYF. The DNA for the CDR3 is TGTGCCACCAGCAACCGGGACAACCAAGAGACCCAGTACTTC.

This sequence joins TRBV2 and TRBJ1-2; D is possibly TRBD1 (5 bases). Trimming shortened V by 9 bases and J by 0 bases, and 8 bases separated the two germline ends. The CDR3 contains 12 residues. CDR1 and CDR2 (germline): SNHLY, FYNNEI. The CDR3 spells CARDISNYGYTF. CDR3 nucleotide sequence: TGTGCCAGGGACATTTCTAACTATGGCTACACCTTC.

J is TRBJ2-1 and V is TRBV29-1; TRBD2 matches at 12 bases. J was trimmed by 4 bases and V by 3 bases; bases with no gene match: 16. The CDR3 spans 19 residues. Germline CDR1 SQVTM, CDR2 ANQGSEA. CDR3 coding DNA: TGCAGCGTTGACGGGCCGGGGCTAGCGGGAGGGCCGTGGTACAATGAGCAGTTCTTC. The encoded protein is CSVDGPGLAGGPWYNEQFF.

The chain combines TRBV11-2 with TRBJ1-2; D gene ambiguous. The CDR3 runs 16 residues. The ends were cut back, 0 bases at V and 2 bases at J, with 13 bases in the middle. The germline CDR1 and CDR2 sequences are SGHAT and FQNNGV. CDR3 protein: CASSLDSAGSNYGYTF. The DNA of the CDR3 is TGTGCCAGCAGCTTAGATTCTGCGGGGTCGAACTATGGCTACACCTTC.

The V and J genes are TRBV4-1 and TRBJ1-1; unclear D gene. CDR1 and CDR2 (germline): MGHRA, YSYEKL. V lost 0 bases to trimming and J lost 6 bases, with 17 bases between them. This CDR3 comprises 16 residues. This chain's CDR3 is CASSQESTLLISEAFF. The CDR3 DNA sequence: TGCGCCAGCAGCCAAGAAAGTACCCTGTTAATATCTGAAGCTTTCTTT.

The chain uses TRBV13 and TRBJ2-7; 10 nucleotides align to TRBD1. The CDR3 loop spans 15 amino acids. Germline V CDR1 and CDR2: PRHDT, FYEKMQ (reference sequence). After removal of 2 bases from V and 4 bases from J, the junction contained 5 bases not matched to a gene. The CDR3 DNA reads TGTGCCAGCAGCTTAAACGAGGGACAGGGGTACGAGCAGTACTTC. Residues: CASSLNEGQGYEQYF. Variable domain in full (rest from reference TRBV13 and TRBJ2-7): AAGVIQSPRHLIKEKRETATLKCYPIPRHDTVYWYQQGPGQDPQFLISFYEKMQSDKGSIPDRFSAQQFSDYHSELNMSSLELGDSALYFCASSLNEGQGYEQYFGPGTRLTVT.

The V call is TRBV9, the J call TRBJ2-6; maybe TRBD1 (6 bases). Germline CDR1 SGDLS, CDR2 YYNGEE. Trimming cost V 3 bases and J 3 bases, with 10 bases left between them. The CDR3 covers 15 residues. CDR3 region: CASSATGRGANVLTF. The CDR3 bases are TGTGCCAGCAGCGCAACAGGGCGTGGGGCCAACGTCCTGACTTTC.

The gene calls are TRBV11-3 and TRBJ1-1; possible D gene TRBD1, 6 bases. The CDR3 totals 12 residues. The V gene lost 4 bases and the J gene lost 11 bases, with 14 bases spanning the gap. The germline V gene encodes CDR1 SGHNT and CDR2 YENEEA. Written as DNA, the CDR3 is TGTGCCAGCAGCTCAGACGGGGGGCAGGCTTTCTTT. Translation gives CASSSDGGQAFF.

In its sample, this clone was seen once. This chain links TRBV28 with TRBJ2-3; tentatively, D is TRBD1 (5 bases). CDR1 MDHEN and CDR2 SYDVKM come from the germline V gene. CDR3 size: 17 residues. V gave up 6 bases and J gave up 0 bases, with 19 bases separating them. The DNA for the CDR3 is TGTGCCAGCAGGCTCGATGACAGTTTCCCTAGCACAGATACGCAGTATTTT. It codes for CASRLDDSFPSTDTQYF. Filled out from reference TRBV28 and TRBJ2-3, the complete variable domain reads DVKVTQSSRYLVKRTGEKVFLECVQDMDHENMFWYRQDPGLGLRLIYFSYDVKMKEKGDIPEGYSVSREKKERFSLILESASTNQTSMYLCASRLDDSFPSTDTQYFGPGTRLTVL.

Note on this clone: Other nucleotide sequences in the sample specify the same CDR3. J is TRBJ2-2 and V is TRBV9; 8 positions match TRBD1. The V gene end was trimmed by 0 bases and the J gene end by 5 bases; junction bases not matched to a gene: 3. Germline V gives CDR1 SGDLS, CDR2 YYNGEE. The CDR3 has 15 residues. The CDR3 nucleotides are TGTGCCAGCAGCGTAGAACAGGGGGGAACCGGGGAGCTGTTTTTT. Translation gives CASSVEQGGTGELFF.

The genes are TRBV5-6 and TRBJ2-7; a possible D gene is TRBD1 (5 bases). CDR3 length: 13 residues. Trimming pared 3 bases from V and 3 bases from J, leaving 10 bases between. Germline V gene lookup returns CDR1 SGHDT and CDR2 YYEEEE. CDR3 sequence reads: CASSWRTFYEQYF. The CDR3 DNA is TGTGCCAGCAGCTGGCGGACATTCTACGAGCAGTACTTC.

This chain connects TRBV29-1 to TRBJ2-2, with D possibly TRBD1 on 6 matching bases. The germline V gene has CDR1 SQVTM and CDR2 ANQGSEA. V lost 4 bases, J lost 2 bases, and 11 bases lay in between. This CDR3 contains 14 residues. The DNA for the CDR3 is TGCAGCGTTGGGGCAGGGGTTAACACCGGGGAGCTGTTTTTT. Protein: CSVGAGVNTGELFF.